These T cell receptor beta chains were read from a single sample in a study of blood T cell repertoires in COVID-19. The protocol was immunoSEQ multiplex PCR, while the TCRdb copy is restricted to in-frame clones and leaves out a portion. The sample lists roughly 250,000 clones; around 83% were seen once. Sequences were obtained from peripheral blood. Receptors originate from an older woman with active or convalescent COVID-19. CDR3s include the opening cysteine and the closing phenylalanine or tryptophan. The D gene is left open where the match is weak. The listing skips clone size in some rows; elsewhere it reads once, few, many or a size class.

-	TRBV13	TRBJ1-1	-	CASSSLLRTTEAFF	TGTGCCAGCAGCTCTCTGTTGCGAACCACTGAAGCTTTCTTT
-	TRBV19	TRBJ1-6	few	CASATGFVDSPLHF	TGTGCCAGTGCGACGGGATTTGTAGATTCACCCCTCCACTTT
TRBD1	TRBV6-2/TRBV6-3	TRBJ2-5	once	CASSYFYTGGRETQYF	TGTGCCAGCAGTTACTTCTATACAGGGGGCCGGGAGACCCAGTACTTC
TRBD1	TRBV7-9	TRBJ1-6	-	CASSVKTGVGDSPLHF	TGTGCCAGCAGCGTTAAGACAGGGGTCGGCGATTCACCCCTCCACTTT
TRBD2	TRBV19	TRBJ2-7	-	CASSSAGDRSYEQYF	TGTGCCAGTAGTAGCGCGGGGGACCGGTCCTACGAGCAGTACTTC
TRBD1	TRBV4-3	TRBJ2-2	-	CASSQESHGTEPWELFF	TGCGCCAGCAGCCAAGAATCCCACGGGACAGAGCCGTGGGAGCTGTTTTTT
-	TRBV19	TRBJ1-3	-	CASRRTESMTGNTIYF	TGTGCCAGTAGGCGGACAGAGTCGATGACTGGAAACACCATATATTTT
-	TRBV5-7	TRBJ2-5	-	CASCRGGRYQETQYF	TGTGCCAGCTGTAGGGGGGGGCGGTACCAAGAGACCCAGTACTTC
TRBD1	TRBV30	TRBJ1-4	-	CAWSGDRGTEKLFF	TGTGCCTGGAGTGGTGACAGGGGGACTGAAAAACTGTTTTTT
-	TRBV5-1	TRBJ2-5	-	CASSLRFSRLQETQYF	TGCGCCAGCAGCTTGCGGTTTTCGAGATTACAAGAGACCCAGTACTTC
TRBD2	TRBV7-2	TRBJ2-7	-	CASSLTASGLSYEQYF	TGTGCCAGCAGCTTAACGGCTAGCGGGCTATCCTACGAGCAGTACTTC
TRBD2	TRBV6-6	TRBJ2-7	-	CASGPGGSYEQYF	TGTGCCAGCGGGCCGGGGGGCTCCTACGAGCAGTACTTC
TRBD2	TRBV12-5	TRBJ2-2	-	CASGSRLAGGPELSTTGELFF	TGTGCTAGTGGTTCCCGACTAGCGGGGGGGCCGGAGTTATCGACGACCGGGGAGCTGTTTTTT
-	TRBV18	TRBJ1-1	-	CASSPVAPRNTEAFF	TGTGCCAGCTCGCCGGTCGCGCCAAGGAACACTGAAGCTTTCTTT
TRBD1	TRBV10-3	TRBJ1-2	-	CAISVGQGTYGYTF	TGTGCCATCAGTGTGGGACAGGGGACCTATGGCTACACCTTC
TRBD2	TRBV5-1	TRBJ2-5	-	CASSPYPTSGGPVRETQYF	TGCGCCAGCAGCCCCTACCCGACTAGCGGGGGGCCAGTGAGGGAGACCCAGTACTTC
TRBD1	TRBV19	TRBJ1-2	-	CATHDRGGNYGYTF	TGTGCCACCCACGACAGGGGAGGAAACTATGGCTACACCTTC
TRBD1	TRBV12-3/TRBV12-4	TRBJ1-2	-	CASSLSGGDGYTF	TGTGCCAGCAGTTTGTCAGGGGGCGACGGCTACACCTTC
TRBD1	TRBV5-4	TRBJ1-2	-	CASSSDWTGRYGYTF	TGTGCCAGCAGCTCGGACTGGACAGGGCGTTATGGCTACACCTTC
-	TRBV7-2	TRBJ1-1	-	CASSLAGAMNTEAFF	TGTGCCAGCAGCTTAGCGGGGGCCATGAACACTGAAGCTTTCTTT
TRBD1	TRBV7-2	TRBJ1-5	-	CASSPGQGNQPQHF	TGTGCCAGCAGCCCCGGACAGGGGAATCAGCCCCAGCATTTT
-	TRBV5-1	TRBJ1-6	few	CASRPREDNSPLHF	TGCGCCAGCCGGCCCAGGGAAGATAATTCACCCCTCCACTTT
TRBD1	TRBV30	TRBJ1-1	-	CAWMRTGLTEAFF	TGTGCCTGGATGAGGACAGGCCTCACTGAAGCTTTCTTT
-	TRBV2	TRBJ1-5	-	CASRGGTVGDQPQHF	TGTGCCAGCAGGGGGGGGACCGTGGGAGATCAGCCCCAGCATTTT
TRBD1	TRBV7-9	TRBJ2-7	-	CASSVLGQGNEQYF	TGTGCCAGCAGCGTCCTTGGACAGGGGAACGAGCAGTACTTC
TRBD1	TRBV9	TRBJ2-7	few	CASSTQDRGYEQYF	TGTGCCAGCAGCACCCAGGACAGGGGGTACGAGCAGTACTTC
TRBD1	TRBV7-9	TRBJ1-4	-	CASSRDRGSEKLFF	TGTGCCAGCAGCAGGGACAGGGGGAGTGAAAAACTGTTTTTT
TRBD1	TRBV6-1	TRBJ1-2	-	CASSPADRGVGYTF	TGTGCCAGCAGCCCCGCTGACAGGGGGGTTGGCTACACCTTC
-	TRBV7-9	TRBJ1-2	-	CASSLEGFGGSGYTF	TGTGCCAGCAGTTTAGAGGGTTTCGGGGGGTCTGGCTACACCTTC
-	TRBV5-8	TRBJ2-5	-	CASSQGGSETQYF	TGTGCCAGCAGCCAAGGTGGGAGTGAGACCCAGTACTTC
-	TRBV15	TRBJ1-6	-	CATHRGPYNSPLHF	TGTGCCACCCACCGGGGTCCCTATAATTCACCCCTCCACTTT
TRBD2	TRBV30	TRBJ2-5	-	CAWSKRGVQETQYF	TGTGCCTGGAGTAAGCGGGGGGTACAAGAGACCCAGTACTTC
TRBD1	TRBV6-5	TRBJ2-3	once	CASRPGTGSTDTQYF	TGTGCCAGCAGACCCGGGACAGGGAGCACAGATACGCAGTATTTT
-	TRBV4-1	TRBJ1-3	-	CASSQGGRNTIYF	TGCGCCAGCAGCCAAGGAGGCCGAAACACCATATATTTT
-	TRBV30	TRBJ1-2	-	CAWTRDSYGYTF	TGTGCCTGGACCCGGGATTCCTATGGCTACACCTTC
-	TRBV30	TRBJ1-1	-	CAWSVRGMNTEAFF	TGTGCCTGGAGTGTCAGGGGTATGAACACTGAAGCTTTCTTT
-	TRBV6-2/TRBV6-3	TRBJ2-3	-	CASSYSARPFTDTQYF	TGTGCCAGCAGTTACTCGGCTAGACCCTTCACAGATACGCAGTATTTT
-	TRBV21-1	TRBJ1-5	-	CASSHQRGQPQHF	TGTGCCAGCAGCCACCAGAGGGGGCAGCCCCAGCATTTT
-	TRBV11-3	TRBJ1-3	-	CARVAGGYGNTIYF	TGTGCCAGGGTTGCGGGGGGCTATGGAAACACCATATATTTT
-	TRBV6-1	TRBJ1-2	-	CASSEAGTYYGYTF	TGTGCCAGCAGTGAAGCTGGGACATACTATGGCTACACCTTC
TRBD1	TRBV7-2	TRBJ1-2	-	CASSSQGAVGYTF	TGTGCCAGCAGCTCACAGGGGGCGGTAGGCTACACCTTC